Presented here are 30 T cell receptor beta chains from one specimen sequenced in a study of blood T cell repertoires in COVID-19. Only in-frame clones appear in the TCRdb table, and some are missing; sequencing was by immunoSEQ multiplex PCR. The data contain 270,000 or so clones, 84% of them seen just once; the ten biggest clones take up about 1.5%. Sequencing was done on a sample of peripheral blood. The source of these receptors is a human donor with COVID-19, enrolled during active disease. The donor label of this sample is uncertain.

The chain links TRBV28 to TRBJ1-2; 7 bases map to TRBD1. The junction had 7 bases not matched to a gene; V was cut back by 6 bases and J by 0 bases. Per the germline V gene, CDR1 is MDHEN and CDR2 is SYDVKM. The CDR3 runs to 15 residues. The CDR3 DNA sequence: TGTGCCAGCAGGTTCGGGGACAGACCTAACTATGGCTACACCTTC. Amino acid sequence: CASRFGDRPNYGYTF.

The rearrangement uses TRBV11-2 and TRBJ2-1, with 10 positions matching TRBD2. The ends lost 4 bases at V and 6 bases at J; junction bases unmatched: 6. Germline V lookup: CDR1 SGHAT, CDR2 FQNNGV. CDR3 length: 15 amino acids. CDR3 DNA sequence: TGTGCCAGCAGCTATACTAGCGGGATGTTCAATGAGCAGTTCTTC. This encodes CASSYTSGMFNEQFF.

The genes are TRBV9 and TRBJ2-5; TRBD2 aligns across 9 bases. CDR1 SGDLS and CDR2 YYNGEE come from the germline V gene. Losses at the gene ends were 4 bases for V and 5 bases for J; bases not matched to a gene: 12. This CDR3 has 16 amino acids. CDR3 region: CASSSISGRVGETQYF. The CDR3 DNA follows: TGTGCCAGCAGCTCTATTAGCGGGAGAGTAGGCGAGACCCAGTACTTC. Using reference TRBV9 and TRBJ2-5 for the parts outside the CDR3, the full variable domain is DSGVTQTPKHLITATGQRVTLRCSPRSGDLSVYWYQQSLDQGLQFLIQYYNGEERAKGNILERFSAQQFPDLHSELNLSSLELGDSALYFCASSSISGRVGETQYFGPGTRLLVL.

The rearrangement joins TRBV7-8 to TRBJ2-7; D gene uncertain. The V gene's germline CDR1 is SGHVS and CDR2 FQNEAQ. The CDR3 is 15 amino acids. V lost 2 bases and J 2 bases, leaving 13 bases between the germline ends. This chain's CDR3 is CASSLTGGTTYEQYF. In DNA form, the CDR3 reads TGTGCCAGCAGCTTAACCGGCGGCACGACCTACGAGCAGTACTTC.

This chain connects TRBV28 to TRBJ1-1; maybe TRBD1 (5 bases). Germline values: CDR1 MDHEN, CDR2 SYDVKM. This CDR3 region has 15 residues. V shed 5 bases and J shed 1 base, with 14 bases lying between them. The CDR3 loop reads CASSRQGFGNTEAFF. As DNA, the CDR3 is TGTGCCAGCAGTCGCCAGGGATTCGGGAACACTGAAGCTTTCTTT.

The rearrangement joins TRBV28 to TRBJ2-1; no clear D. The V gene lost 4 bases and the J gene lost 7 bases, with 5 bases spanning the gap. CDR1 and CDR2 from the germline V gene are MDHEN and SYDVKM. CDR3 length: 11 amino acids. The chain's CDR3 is CASSSQNEQFF. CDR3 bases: TGTGCCAGCAGTTCCCAGAATGAGCAGTTCTTC.

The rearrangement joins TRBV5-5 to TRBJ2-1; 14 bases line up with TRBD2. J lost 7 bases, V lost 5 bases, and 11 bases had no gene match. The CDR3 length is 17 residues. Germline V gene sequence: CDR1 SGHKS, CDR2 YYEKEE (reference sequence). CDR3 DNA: TGTGCCAGCAGACAAAGGGGACTAGCGGGAGAGCGGAATGAGCAGTTCTTC. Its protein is CASRQRGLAGERNEQFF.

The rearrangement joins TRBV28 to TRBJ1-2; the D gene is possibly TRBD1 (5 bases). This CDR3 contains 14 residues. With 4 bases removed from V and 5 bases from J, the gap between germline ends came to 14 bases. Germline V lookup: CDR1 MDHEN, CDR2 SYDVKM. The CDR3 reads CASSSTGPKYGYTF. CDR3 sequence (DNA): TGTGCCAGCAGTTCTACAGGACCGAAATATGGCTACACCTTC.

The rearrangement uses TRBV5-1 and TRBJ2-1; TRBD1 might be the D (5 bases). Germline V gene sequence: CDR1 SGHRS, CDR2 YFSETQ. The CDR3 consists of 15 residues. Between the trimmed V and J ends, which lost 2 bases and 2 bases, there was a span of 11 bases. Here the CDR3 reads CASSFSTVTYNEQFF. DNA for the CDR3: TGCGCCAGCAGCTTTTCGACAGTAACCTACAATGAGCAGTTCTTC. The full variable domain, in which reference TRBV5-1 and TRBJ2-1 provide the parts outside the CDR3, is KAGVTQTPRYLIKTRGQQVTLSCSPISGHRSVSWYQQTPGQGLQFLFEYFSETQRNKGNFPGRFSGRQFSNSRSEMNVSTLELGDSALYLCASSFSTVTYNEQFFGPGTRLTVL.

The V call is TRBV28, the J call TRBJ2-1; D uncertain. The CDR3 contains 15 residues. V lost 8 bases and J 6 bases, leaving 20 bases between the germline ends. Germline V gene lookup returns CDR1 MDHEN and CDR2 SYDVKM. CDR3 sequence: CASQLPIGGANEQFF. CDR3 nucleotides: TGTGCCAGCCAACTACCCATAGGTGGAGCCAATGAGCAGTTCTTC. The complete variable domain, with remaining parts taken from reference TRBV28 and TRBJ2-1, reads DVKVTQSSRYLVKRTGEKVFLECVQDMDHENMFWYRQDPGLGLRLIYFSYDVKMKEKGDIPEGYSVSREKKERFSLILESASTNQTSMYLCASQLPIGGANEQFFGPGTRLTVL.

Here the CDR3 reads CASSIQGSYGYTF. The CDR3 coding sequence is TGTGCCAGTAGTATTCAGGGGTCCTATGGCTACACCTTC. The chain joins TRBV19 to TRBJ1-2; perhaps TRBD1 as D (6 bases). V gave up 3 bases and J gave up 4 bases, with 9 bases separating them. The V gene's germline CDR1 is LNHDA and CDR2 SQIVND (reference sequence). CDR3 length: 13 amino acids.

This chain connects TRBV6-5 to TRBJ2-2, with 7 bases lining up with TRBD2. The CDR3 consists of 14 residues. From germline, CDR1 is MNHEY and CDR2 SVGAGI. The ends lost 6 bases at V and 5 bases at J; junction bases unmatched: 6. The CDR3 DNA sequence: TGTGCCAGCAGAGGGGCGGGAGCAACCGGGGAGCTGTTTTTT. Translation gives CASRGAGATGELFF.

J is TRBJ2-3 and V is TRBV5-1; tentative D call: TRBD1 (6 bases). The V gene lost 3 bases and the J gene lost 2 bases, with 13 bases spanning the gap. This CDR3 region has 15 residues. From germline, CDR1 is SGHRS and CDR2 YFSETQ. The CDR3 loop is CASSSGTSYTDTQYF. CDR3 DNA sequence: TGCGCCAGCAGCTCCGGGACATCCTACACAGATACGCAGTATTTT.

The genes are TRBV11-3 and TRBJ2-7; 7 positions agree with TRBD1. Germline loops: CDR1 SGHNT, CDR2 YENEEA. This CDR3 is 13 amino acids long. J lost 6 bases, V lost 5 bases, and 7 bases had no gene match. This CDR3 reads CASSTGTEREQYF. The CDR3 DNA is TGTGCCAGCAGCACCGGGACAGAACGCGAGCAGTACTTC. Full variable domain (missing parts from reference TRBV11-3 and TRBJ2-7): EAGVVQSPRYKIIEKKQPVAFWCNPISGHNTLYWYLQNLGQGPELLIRYENEEAVDDSQLPKDRFSAERLKGVDSTLKIQPAELGDSAVYLCASSTGTEREQYFGPGTRLTVT.

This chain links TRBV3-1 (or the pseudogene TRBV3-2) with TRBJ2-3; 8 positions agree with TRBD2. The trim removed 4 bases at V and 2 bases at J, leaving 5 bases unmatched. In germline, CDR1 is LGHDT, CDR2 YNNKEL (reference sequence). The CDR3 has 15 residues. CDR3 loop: CASSRLAMNTDTQYF. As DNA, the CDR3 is TGTGCCAGCAGCCGACTAGCGATGAACACAGATACGCAGTATTTT.

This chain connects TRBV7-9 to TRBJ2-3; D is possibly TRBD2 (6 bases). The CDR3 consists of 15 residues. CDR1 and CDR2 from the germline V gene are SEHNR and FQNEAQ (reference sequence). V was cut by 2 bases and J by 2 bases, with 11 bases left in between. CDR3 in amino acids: CASSLTGATTDTQYF. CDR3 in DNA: TGTGCCAGCAGCTTAACGGGAGCCACCACAGATACGCAGTATTTT.

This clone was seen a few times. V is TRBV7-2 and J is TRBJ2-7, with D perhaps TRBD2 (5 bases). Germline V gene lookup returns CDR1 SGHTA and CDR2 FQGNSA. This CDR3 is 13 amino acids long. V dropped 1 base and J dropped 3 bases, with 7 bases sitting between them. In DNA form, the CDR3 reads TGTGCCAGCAGCTTAGAAGGACTCTACGAGCAGTACTTC. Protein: CASSLEGLYEQYF.

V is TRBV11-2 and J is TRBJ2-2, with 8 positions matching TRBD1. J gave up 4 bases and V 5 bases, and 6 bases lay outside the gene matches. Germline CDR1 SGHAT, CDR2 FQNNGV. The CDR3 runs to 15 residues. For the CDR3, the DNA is TGTGCCAGCAGCAGGGGGACAGGTCTCACCGGGGAGCTGTTTTTT. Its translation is CASSRGTGLTGELFF.

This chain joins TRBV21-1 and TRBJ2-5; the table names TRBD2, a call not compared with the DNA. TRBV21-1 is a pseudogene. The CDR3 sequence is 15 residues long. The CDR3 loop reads CASSKSYPPQETQYF. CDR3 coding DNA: TGTGCCAGCAGCAAATCCTACCCTCCCCAAGAGACCCAGTACTTC.

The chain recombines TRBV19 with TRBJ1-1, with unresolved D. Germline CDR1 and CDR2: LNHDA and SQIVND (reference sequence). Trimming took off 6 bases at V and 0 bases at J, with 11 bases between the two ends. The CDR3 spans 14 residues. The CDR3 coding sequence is TGTGCCAGTAGGGACTGGACGGTGAACACTGAAGCTTTCTTT. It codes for CASRDWTVNTEAFF. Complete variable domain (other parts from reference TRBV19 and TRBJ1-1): DGGITQSPKYLFRKEGQNVTLSCEQNLNHDAMYWYRQDPGQGLRLIYYSQIVNDFQKGDIAEGYSVSREKKESFPLTVTSAQKNPTAFYLCASRDWTVNTEAFFGQGTRLTVV.

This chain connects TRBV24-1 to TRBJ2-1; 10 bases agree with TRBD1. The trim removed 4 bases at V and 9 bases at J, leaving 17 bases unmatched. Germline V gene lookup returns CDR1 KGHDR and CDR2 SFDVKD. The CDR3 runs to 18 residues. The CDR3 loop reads CATSDPSTGTGAFGEQFF. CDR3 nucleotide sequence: TGTGCCACCAGTGACCCATCAACCGGGACAGGGGCCTTCGGTGAGCAGTTCTTC.

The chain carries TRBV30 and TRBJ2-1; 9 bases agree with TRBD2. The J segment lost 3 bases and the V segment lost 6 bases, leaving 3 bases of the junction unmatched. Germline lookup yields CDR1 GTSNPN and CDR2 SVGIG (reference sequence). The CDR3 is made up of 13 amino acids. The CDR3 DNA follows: TGTGCCTGTTCTAGCGGGATCTACAATGAGCAGTTCTTC. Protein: CACSSGIYNEQFF.

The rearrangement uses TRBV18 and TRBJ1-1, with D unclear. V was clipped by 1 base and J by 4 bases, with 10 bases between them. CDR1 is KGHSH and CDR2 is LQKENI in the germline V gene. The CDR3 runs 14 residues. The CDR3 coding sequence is TGTGCCAGCTCACCACGGGTAGAGGGCACTGAAGCTTTCTTT. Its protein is CASSPRVEGTEAFF.

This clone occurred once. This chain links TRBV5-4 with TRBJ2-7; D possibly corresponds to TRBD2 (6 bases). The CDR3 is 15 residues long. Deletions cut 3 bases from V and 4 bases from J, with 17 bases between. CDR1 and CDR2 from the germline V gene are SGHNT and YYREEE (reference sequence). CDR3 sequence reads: CASSSPGLPIYEQYF. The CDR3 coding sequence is TGTGCCAGCAGCTCTCCGGGACTCCCCATTTACGAGCAGTACTTC.

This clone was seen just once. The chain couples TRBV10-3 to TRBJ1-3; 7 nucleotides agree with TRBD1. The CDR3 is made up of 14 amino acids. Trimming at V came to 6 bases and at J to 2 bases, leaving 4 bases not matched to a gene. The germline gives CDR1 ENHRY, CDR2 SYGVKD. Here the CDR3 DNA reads TGTGCCATCAGGCCGACAGGGACTGGAAACACCATATATTTT. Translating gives CAIRPTGTGNTIYF.

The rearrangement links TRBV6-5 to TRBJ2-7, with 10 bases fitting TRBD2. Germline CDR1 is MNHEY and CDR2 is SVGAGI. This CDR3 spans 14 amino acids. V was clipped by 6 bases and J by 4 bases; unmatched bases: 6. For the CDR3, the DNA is TGTGCCAGCAGATCGGGACTAGCGTCTTACGAGCAGTACTTC. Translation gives CASRSGLASYEQYF.

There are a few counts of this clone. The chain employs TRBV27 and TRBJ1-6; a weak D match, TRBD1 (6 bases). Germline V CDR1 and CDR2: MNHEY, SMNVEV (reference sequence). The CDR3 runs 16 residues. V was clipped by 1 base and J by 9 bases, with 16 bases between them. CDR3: CASSLYRTDVASPLHF. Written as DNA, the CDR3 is TGTGCCAGCAGTTTATACCGGACAGACGTTGCTTCACCCCTCCACTTT.

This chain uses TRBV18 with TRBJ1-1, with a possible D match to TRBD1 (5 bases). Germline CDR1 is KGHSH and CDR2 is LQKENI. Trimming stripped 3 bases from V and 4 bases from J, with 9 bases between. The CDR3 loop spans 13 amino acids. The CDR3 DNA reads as TGTGCCAGCTCACCGGACGGGGGCACTGAAGCTTTCTTT. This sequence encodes CASSPDGGTEAFF.

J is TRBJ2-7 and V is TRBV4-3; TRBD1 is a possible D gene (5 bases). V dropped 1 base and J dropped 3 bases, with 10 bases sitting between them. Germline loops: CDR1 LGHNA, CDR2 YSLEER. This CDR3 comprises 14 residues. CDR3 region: CASSQVRQSYEQYF. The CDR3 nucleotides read TGCGCCAGCAGCCAAGTAAGACAGAGCTACGAGCAGTACTTC.

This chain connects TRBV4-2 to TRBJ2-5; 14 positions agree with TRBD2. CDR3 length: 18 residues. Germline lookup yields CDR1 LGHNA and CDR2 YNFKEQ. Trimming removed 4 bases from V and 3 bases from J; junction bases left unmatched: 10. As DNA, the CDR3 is TGTGCCAGCAGCCCCACCGGGACTAGCGGGAGAGGGGAAGAGACCCAGTACTTC. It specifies CASSPTGTSGRGEETQYF.